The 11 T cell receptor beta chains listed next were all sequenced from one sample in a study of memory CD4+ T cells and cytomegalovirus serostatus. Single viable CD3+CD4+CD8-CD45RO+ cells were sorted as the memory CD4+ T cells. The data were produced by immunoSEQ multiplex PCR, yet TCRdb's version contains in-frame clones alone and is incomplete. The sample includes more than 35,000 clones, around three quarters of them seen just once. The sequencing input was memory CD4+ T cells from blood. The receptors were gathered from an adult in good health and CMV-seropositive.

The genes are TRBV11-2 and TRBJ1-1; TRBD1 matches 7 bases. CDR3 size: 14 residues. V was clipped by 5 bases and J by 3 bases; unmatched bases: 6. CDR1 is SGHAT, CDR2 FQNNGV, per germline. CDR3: CASSRGGGDTEAFF. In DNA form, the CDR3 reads TGTGCCAGCAGCAGAGGGGGCGGGGACACTGAAGCTTTCTTT.

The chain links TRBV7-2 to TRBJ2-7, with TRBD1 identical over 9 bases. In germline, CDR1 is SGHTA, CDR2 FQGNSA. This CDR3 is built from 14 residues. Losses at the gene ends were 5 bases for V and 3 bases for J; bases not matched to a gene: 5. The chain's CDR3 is CASSITGGGYEQYF. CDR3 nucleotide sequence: TGTGCCAGCAGCATCACAGGGGGCGGCTACGAGCAGTACTTC.

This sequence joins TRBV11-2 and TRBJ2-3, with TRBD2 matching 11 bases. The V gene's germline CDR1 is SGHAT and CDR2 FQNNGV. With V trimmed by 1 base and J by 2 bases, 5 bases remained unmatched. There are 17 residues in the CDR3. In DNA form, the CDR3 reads TGTGCCAGCAGCTTAGGACTAGCGGGGATCCTCACAGATACGCAGTATTTT. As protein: CASSLGLAGILTDTQYF.

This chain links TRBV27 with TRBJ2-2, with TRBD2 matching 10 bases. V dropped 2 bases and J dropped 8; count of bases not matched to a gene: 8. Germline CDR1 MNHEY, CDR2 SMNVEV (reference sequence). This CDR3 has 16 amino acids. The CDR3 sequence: CASSLVAGGRKGELFF. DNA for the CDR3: TGTGCCAGCAGTTTAGTAGCGGGAGGAAGGAAAGGGGAGCTGTTTTTT.

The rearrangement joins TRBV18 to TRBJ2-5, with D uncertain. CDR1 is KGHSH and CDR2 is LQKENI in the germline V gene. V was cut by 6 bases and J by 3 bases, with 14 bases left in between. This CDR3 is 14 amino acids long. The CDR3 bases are TGTGCCAGCTCGAATTCGGGTGGGGAAGAGACCCAGTACTTC. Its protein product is CASSNSGGEETQYF.

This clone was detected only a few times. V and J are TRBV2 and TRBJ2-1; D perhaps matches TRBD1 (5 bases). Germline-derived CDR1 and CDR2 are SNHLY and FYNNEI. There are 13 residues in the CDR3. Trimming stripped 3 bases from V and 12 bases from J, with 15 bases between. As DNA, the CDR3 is TGTGCCAGCAGTGATGGGCAGGGAAGCGTGCAGTTCTTC. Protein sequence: CASSDGQGSVQFF.

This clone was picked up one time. The CDR3 reads CASSQDFTIGDRGRNEQFF. CDR3 nucleotides: TGTGCCAGCAGCCAAGATTTTACTATCGGGGACAGGGGGAGAAATGAGCAGTTCTTC. V and J are TRBV4-2 and TRBJ2-1; 11 positions match TRBD1. Trimming removed 0 bases from V and 7 bases from J; junction bases left unmatched: 14. This CDR3 is 19 amino acids long. Germline V gives CDR1 LGHNA, CDR2 YNFKEQ.

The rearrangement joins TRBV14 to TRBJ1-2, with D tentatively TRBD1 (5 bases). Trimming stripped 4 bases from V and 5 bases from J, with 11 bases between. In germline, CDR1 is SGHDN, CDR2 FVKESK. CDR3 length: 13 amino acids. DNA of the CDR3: TGTGCCAGCAGCCGGGGAGGGGTATATGGCTACACCTTC. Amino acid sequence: CASSRGGVYGYTF. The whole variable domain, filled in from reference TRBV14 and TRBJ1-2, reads EAGVTQFPSHSVIEKGQTVTLRCDPISGHDNLYWYRRVMGKEIKFLLHFVKESKQDESGMPNNRFLAERTGGTYSTLKVQPAELEDSGVYFCASSRGGVYGYTFGSGTRLTVV.

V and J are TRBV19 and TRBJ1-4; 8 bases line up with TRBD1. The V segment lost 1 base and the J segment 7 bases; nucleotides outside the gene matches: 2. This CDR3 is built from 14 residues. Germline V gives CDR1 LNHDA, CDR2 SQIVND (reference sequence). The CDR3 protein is CASSIGQGIEKLFF. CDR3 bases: TGTGCCAGTAGTATAGGACAGGGGATTGAAAAACTGTTTTTT.

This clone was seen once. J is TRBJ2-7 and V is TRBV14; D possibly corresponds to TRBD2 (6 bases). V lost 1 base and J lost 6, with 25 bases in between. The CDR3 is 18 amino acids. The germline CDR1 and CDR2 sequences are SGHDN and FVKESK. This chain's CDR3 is CASSQGSIRAGSRIEQYF. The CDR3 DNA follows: TGTGCCAGCAGCCAAGGAAGTATTCGGGCGGGGTCCCGAATCGAGCAGTACTTC.

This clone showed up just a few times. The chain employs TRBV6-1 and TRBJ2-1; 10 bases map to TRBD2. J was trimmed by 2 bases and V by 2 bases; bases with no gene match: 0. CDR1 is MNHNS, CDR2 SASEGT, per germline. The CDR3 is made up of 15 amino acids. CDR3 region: CASSETSGAYNEQFF. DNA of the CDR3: TGTGCCAGCAGTGAAACTAGCGGGGCCTACAATGAGCAGTTCTTC.